Below, one T cell receptor (beta chain) is given with its context. Antigen: not known. Random hexamers served to reverse transcribe roughly 0.5 to 1 ug RNA. Amplification of TCR beta CDR3 by immunoSEQ multiplex PCR spanned 54 Vbeta and 13 Jbeta. TCRdb re-called the immunoSEQ multiplex PCR reads through MiXCR, storing one row per CDR3 protein. Of some 100,000 distinct CDR3 sequences listed, 95% are singletons. The sample comes from a study of CD8 T cells in Susac syndrome. Background on the study: Treatment status at blood draw for the Susac syndrome patients was therapy-naive, corticosteroids, or intravenous immunoglobulin alone.

This CDR3 region has 13 residues. CDR1 and CDR2 (germline): DFQATT, SNEGSKA (reference sequence). Trimming cost V 0 bases and J 4 bases, with 9 bases left between them. CD8+ and CD4+ blood T cells underwent TCR beta sequencing. Study conclusions and caveats: TEMRA cells and active patients showed peak Susac CD8+ clonal expansion.

The J gene is TRBJ1-2, the V gene TRBV20-1, with no clear D. This sequence originates from a human donor with Susac syndrome. The sample comprised CD8+ T cells from PBMCs. The CDR3 DNA is TGCAGTGCTAGAGAAAGGGTGGCCTATGGCTACACCTTC. It specifies CSARERVAYGYTF.